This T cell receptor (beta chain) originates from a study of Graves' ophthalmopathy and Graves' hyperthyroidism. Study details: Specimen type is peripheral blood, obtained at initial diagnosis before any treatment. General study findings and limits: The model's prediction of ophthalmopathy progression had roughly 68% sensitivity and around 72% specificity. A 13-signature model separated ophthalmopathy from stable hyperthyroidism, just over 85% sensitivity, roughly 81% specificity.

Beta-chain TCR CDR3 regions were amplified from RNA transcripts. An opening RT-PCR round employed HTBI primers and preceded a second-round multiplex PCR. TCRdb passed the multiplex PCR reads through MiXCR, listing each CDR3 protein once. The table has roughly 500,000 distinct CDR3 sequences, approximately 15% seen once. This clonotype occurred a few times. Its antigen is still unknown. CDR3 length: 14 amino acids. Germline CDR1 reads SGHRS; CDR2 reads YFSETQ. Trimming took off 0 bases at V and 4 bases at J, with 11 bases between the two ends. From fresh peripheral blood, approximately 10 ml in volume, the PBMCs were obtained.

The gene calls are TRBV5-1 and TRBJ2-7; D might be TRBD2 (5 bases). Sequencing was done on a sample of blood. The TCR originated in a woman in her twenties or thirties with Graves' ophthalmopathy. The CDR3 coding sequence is TGCGCCAGCAGCTTGGCCGGCGGGTATTACGAGCAGTACTTC. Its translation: CASSLAGGYYEQYF.